This T cell receptor beta chain was captured in a study of blood T cell repertoires in COVID-19. Study details: Specimens from acute and convalescent COVID-19 originated in the United States, Italy and Spain. Sources were T cells, B-cell-depleted T cells, or PBMCs; the material itself was cDNA or gDNA.

In the authors' methods: Estimated nucleated cell counts came from reference gene primer amplification. TCRdb's copy holds only in-frame clones and misses some; the assay was immunoSEQ multiplex PCR. V and J calls and clone size come straight from that table; D and trimming were deduced from the DNA. The sample contains about 240,000 clones, over 80% of which appear only once. The length of the CDR3 is 16 residues. Trimming left V 0 bases short and J 4 bases short, with 15 bases between. The germline gives CDR1 MNHEY, CDR2 SMNVEV (reference sequence). The TCR originated in a human donor in a cohort sampled during active COVID-19. Sample: peripheral blood. The J gene is TRBJ1-2, the V gene TRBV27; D is uncertain. CDR3: CASSLSVGGFGYGYTF. CDR3 coding DNA: TGTGCCAGCAGTTTATCGGTCGGCGGATTCGGCTATGGCTACACCTTC.